This T cell receptor beta chain was recorded in a study of shared clonotypes between healthy human individuals. At deep level, the assay was performed. Replicate sorted-subset PCRs were loaded with 150 to 250 ng DNA, 30,000 or so T cell genomes. Study processing details: From ImmunoSEQ came sequences covering only the junction and carrying no quality scores, so filtering differed. Assay: immunoSEQ multiplex PCR; the TCRdb copy retains only in-frame clones and omits some. V, J and clone size reflect that table, while D and trimming were determined from the DNA. This sample has about 2 million clones, with just under 95% found just once. Regarding this clone: Its cognate antigen is unknown.

The ends were cut back, 5 bases at V and 2 bases at J, with 13 bases in the middle. The CDR3 runs to 14 residues. Germline loops: CDR1 GTSNPN, CDR2 SVGIG (reference sequence). Notes on the study in general: Relative to clonotypes present in all four donors, those not shared had lower generation probabilities.

Naive CD8 cells lacked CD45RO and underwent positive selection for CCR7, leaving out terminally differentiated effector memory CD45RA+ cells. Sequenced input: naive CD8+ T cells sorted from blood. This receptor was taken from a man younger than 35 in good health. J is TRBJ2-1 and V is TRBV30, with D perhaps TRBD2 (7 bases). The CDR3 loop is CAWGPGGPYNEQFF. CDR3 DNA: TGTGCCTGGGGTCCGGGGGGCCCCTACAATGAGCAGTTCTTC.